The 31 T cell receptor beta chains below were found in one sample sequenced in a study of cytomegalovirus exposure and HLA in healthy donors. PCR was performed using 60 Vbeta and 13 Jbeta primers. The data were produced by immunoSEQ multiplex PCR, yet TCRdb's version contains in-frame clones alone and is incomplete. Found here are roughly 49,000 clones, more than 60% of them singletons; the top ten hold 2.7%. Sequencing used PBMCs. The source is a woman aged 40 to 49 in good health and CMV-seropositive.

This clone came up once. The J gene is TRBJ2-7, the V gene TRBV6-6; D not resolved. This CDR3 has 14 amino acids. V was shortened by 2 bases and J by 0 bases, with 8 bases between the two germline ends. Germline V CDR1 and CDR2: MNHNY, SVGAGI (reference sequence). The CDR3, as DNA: TGTGCCAGCAGTTACATGGGCACCTCCTACGAGCAGTACTTC. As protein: CASSYMGTSYEQYF.

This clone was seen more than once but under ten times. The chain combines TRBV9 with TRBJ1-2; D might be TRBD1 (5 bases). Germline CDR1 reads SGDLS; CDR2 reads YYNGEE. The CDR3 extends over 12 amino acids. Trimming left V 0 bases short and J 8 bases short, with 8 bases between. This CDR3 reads CASSVEGMGYTF. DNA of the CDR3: TGTGCCAGCAGCGTAGAGGGGATGGGCTACACCTTC.

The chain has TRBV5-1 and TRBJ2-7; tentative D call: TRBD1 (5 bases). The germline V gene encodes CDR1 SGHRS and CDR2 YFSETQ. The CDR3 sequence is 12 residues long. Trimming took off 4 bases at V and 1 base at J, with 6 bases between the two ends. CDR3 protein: CASSRTSYEQYF. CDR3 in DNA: TGCGCCAGCAGCCGGACATCCTACGAGCAGTACTTC. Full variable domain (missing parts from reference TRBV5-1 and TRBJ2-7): KAGVTQTPRYLIKTRGQQVTLSCSPISGHRSVSWYQQTPGQGLQFLFEYFSETQRNKGNFPGRFSGRQFSNSRSEMNVSTLELGDSALYLCASSRTSYEQYFGPGTRLTVT.

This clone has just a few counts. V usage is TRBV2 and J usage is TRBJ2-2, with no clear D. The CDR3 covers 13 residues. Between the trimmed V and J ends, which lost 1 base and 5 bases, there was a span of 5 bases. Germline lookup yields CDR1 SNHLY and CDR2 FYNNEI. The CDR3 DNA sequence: TGTGCCAGCAGTGAAGTTCTTACCGGGGAGCTGTTTTTT. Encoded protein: CASSEVLTGELFF.

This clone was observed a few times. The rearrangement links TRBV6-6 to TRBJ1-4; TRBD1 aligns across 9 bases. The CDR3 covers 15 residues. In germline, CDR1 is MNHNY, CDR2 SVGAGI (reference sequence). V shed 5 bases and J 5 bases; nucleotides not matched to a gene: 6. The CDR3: CASSRAGTGNEKLFF. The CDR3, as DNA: TGTGCCAGCAGTCGGGCCGGGACAGGGAATGAAAAACTGTTTTTT.

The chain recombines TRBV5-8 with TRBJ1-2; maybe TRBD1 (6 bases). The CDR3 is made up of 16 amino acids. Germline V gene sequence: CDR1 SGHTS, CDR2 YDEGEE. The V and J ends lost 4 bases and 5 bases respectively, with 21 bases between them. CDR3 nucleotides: TGTGCCAGCAGCCCGACAGGCTTGGATGGACGGTATGGCTACACCTTC. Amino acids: CASSPTGLDGRYGYTF.

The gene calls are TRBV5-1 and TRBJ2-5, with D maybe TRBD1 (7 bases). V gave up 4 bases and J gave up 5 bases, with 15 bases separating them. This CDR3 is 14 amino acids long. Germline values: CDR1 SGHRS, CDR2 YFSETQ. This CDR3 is CASSGGTARETQYF. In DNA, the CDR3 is TGCGCCAGCAGCGGGGGGACAGCACGGGAGACCCAGTACTTC.

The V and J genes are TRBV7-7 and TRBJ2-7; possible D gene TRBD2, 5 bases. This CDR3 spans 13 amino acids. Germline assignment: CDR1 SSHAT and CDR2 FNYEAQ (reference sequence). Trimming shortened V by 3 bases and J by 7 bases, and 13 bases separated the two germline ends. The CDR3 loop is CASSFSEGREQYF. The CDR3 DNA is TGTGCCAGCAGCTTCTCTGAGGGAAGAGAGCAGTACTTC.

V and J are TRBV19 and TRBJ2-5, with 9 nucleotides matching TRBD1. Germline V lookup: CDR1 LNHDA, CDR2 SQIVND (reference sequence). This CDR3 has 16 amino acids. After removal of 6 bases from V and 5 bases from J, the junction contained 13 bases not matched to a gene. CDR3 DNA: TGTGCCAGTAGCACCGGGACAGGGTACAGACAGGAGACCCAGTACTTC. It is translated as CASSTGTGYRQETQYF.

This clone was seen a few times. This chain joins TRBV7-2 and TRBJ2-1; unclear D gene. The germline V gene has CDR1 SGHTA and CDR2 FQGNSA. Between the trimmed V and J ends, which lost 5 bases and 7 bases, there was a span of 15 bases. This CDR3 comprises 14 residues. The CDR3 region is CASSRLELLNEQFF. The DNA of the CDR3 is TGTGCCAGCAGCCGGCTGGAGTTGTTAAATGAGCAGTTCTTC.

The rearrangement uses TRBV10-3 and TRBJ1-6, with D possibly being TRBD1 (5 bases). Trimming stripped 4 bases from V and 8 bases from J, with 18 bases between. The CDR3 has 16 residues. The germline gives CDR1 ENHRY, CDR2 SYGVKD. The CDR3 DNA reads TGTGCCATCAGTGTCTCGGGTTCGGGGGTCGATTCACCCCTCCACTTT. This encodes CAISVSGSGVDSPLHF.

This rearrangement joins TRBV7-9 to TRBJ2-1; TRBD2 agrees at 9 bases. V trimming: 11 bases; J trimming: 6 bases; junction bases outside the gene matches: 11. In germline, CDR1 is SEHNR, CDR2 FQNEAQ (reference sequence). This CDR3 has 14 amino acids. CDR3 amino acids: CASGRGGVGNEQFF. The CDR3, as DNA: TGTGCCTCGGGGCGGGGGGGCGTTGGCAATGAGCAGTTCTTC.

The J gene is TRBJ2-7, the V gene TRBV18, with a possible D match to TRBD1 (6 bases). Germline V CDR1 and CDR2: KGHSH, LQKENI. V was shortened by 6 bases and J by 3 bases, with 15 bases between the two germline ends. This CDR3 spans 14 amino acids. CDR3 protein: CASSLDSINYEQYF. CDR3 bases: TGTGCCAGCTCGTTGGACAGCATAAACTACGAGCAGTACTTC.

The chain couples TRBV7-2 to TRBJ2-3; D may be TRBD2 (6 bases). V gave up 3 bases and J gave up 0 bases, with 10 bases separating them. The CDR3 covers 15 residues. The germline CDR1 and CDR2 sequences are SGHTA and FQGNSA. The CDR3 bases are TGTGCCAGCAGCTTTGGGGGGATTAGCACAGATACGCAGTATTTT. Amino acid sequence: CASSFGGISTDTQYF.

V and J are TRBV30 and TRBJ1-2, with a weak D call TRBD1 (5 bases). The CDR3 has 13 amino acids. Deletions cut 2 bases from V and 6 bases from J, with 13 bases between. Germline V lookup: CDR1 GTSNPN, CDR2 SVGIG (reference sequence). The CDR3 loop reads CAWSPQGWDGYTF. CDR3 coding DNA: TGTGCCTGGAGTCCCCAGGGTTGGGATGGCTACACCTTC.

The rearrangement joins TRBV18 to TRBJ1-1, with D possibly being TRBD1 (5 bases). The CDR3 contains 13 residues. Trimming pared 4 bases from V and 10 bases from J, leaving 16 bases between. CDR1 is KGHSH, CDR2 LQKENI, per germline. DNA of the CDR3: TGTGCCAGCTCACAAACAAGCCCCGGGGGAGCTTTCTTT. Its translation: CASSQTSPGGAFF.

This CDR3 reads CASREGGSGNTIYF. CDR3 coding DNA: TGCGCCAGCAGAGAAGGGGGCTCTGGAAACACCATATATTTT. The chain has TRBV5-1 and TRBJ1-3; D is perhaps TRBD1 (6 bases). The CDR3 totals 14 residues. V was trimmed by 5 bases and J by 0 bases, leaving 9 bases between them. Germline V gene lookup returns CDR1 SGHRS and CDR2 YFSETQ.

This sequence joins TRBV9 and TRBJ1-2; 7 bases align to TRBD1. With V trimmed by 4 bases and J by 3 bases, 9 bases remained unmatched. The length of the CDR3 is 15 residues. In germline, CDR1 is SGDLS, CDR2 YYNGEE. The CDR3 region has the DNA TGTGCCAGCAGCCCGCGGGACAGAGAACACTATGGCTACACCTTC. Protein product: CASSPRDREHYGYTF.

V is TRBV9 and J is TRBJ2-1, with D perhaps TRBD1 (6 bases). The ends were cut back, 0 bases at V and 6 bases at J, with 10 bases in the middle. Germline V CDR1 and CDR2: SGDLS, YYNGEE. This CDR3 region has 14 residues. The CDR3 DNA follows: TGTGCCAGCAGCGTAGAAAGGGGGTTCAATGAGCAGTTCTTC. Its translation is CASSVERGFNEQFF.

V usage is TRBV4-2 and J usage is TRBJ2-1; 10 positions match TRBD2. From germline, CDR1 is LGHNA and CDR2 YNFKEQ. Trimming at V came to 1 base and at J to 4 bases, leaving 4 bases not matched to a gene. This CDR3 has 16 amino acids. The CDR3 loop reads CASSQAGTSVYNEQFF. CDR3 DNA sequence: TGTGCCAGCAGCCAAGCGGGGACTAGCGTTTACAATGAGCAGTTCTTC.

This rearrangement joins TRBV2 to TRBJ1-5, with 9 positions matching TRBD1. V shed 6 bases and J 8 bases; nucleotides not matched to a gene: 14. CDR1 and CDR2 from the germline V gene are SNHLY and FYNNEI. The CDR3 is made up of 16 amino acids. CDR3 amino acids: CASRTLGTGRREPQHF. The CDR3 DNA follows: TGTGCCAGCAGAACCCTCGGGACAGGGAGAAGGGAGCCCCAGCATTTT.

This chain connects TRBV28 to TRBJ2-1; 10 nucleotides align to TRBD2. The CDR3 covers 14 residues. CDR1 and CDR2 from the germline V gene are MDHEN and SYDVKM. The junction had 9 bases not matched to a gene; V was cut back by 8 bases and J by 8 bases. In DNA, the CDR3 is TGTGCCAGCGGGTCTAGCGGGGGCTTCGATGAGCAGTTCTTC. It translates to CASGSSGGFDEQFF.

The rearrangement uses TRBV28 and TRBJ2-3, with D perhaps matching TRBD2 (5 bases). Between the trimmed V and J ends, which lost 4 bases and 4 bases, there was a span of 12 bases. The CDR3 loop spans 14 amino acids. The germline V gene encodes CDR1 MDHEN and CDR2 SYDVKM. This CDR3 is CASSYTGLADTQYF. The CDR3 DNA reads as TGTGCCAGCAGTTATACGGGGTTGGCAGATACGCAGTATTTT.

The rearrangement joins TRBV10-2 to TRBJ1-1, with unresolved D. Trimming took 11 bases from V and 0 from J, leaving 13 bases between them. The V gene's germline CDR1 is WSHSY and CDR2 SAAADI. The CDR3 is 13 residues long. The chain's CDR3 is CASGAGMNTEAFF. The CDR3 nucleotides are TGCGCCTCGGGAGCCGGCATGAACACTGAAGCTTTCTTT.

The CDR3 region is CATSRDSGPPATQYF. The CDR3 DNA reads as TGTGCCACCAGCAGGGATAGCGGGCCCCCGGCGACCCAGTACTTC. J is TRBJ2-5 and V is TRBV15, with 7 bases that match TRBD2. V was clipped by 3 bases and J by 7 bases; unmatched bases: 11. CDR1 and CDR2 (germline): LNHNV, YYDKDF (reference sequence). There are 15 residues in the CDR3.

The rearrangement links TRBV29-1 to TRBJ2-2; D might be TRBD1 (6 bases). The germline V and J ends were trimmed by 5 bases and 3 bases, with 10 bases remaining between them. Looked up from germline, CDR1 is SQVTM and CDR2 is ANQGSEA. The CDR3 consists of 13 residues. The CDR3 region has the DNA TGCAGCGTTAGGACAGTTCACACCGGGGAGCTGTTTTTT. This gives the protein CSVRTVHTGELFF.

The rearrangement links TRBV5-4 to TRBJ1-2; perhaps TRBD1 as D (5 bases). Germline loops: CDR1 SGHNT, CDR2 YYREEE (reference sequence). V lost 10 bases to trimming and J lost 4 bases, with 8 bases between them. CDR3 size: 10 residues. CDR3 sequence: CAWGGYGYTF. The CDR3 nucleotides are TGTGCCTGGGGGGGCTATGGCTACACCTTC.

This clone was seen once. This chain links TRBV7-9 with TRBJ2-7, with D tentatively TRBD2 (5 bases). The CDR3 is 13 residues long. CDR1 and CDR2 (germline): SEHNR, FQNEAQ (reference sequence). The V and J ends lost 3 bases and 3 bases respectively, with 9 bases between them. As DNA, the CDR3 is TGTGCCAGCAGCTTCGGGGTTGTCTACGAGCAGTACTTC. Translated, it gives CASSFGVVYEQYF.

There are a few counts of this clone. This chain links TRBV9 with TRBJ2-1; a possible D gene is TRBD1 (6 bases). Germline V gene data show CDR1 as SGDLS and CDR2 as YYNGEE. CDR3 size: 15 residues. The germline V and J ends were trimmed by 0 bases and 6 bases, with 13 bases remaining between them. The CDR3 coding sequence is TGTGCCAGCAGCGTAGGCGGTGGACAGAGCAATGAGCAGTTCTTC. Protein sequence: CASSVGGGQSNEQFF.

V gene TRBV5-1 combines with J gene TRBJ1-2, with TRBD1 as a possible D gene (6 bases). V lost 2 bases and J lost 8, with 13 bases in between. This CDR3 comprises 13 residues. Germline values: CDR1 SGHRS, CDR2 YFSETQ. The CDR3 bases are TGCGCCAGCAGCTTCGGCACCACAGGGGGCTACACCTTC. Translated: CASSFGTTGGYTF. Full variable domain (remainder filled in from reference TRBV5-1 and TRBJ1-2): KAGVTQTPRYLIKTRGQQVTLSCSPISGHRSVSWYQQTPGQGLQFLFEYFSETQRNKGNFPGRFSGRQFSNSRSEMNVSTLELGDSALYLCASSFGTTGGYTFGSGTRLTVV.

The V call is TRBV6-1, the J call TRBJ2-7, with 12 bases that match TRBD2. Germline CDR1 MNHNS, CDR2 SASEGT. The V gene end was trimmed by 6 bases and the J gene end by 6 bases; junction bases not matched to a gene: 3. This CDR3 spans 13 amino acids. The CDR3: CASREGLAGEQYF. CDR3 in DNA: TGTGCCAGCAGGGAGGGACTAGCGGGCGAGCAGTACTTC.